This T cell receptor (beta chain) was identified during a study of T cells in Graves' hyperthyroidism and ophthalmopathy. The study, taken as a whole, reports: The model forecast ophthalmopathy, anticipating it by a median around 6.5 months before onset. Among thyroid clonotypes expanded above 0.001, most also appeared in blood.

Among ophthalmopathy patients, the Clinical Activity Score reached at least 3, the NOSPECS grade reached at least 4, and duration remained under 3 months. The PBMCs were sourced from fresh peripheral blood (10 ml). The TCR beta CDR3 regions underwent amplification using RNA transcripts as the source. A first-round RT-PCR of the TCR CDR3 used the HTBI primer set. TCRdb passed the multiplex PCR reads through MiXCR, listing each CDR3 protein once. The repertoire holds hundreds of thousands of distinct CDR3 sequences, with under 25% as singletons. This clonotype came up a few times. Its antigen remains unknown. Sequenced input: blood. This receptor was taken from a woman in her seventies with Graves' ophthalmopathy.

The CDR3, as DNA: TGCGCCAGCAGCAACCGGGACCATTCCTACGAGCAGTACTTC. Amino acids: CASSNRDHSYEQYF. The chain has TRBV5-1 and TRBJ2-7; the D gene could be TRBD1 or TRBD2 (5 bases each). Germline V CDR1 and CDR2: SGHRS, YFSETQ. This CDR3 has 14 amino acids. V lost 4 bases and J lost 1, with 12 bases in between. Looking up the rest from reference TRBV5-1 and TRBJ2-7 gives the full variable domain: KAGVTQTPRYLIKTRGQQVTLSCSPISGHRSVSWYQQTPGQGLQFLFEYFSETQRNKGNFPGRFSGRQFSNSRSEMNVSTLELGDSALYLCASSNRDHSYEQYFGPGTRLTVT.